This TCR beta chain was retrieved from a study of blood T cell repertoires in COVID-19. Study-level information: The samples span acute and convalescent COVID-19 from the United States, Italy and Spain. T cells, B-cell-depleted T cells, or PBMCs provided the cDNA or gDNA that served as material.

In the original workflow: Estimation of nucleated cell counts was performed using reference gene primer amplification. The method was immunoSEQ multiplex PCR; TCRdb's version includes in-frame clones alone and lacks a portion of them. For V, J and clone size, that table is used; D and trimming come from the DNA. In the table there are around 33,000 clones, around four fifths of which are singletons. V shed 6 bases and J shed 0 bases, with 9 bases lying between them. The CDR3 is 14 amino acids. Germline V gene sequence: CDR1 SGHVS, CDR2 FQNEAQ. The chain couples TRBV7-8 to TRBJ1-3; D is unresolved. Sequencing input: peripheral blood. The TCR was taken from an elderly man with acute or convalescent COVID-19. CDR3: CASSSVLSGNTIYF. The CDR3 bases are TGTGCCAGCAGTTCAGTCCTCTCTGGAAACACCATATATTTT.